The subject of this entry is one T cell receptor beta chain. This sample was taken from a study of T-cell reconstitution after alpha-beta-depleted transplantation in children. Unique molecular identifiers were used in preparing the TCRbeta library. TCRdb reprocessed the PCR reads with MiXCR, giving one entry per CDR3 protein. The profile shows around 370,000 distinct CDR3 sequences, 10% of them singletons. Germline V gene lookup returns CDR1 MNHEY and CDR2 SVGAGI. Trimming stripped 1 base from V and 5 bases from J, with 19 bases between. There are 17 residues in the CDR3. Sequenced here: PBMCs from the stem cell graft donor, sampled from the stem cell graft. The chain uses TRBV6-5 and TRBJ2-3; D gene uncertain. The clonotype was recovered from a human donor who donated a stem cell graft to a child with acute lymphoblastic leukemia. The CDR3 bases are TGTGCCAGCAGTTACTTCCCCCCAGGAGTGGATGTAGATACGCAGTATTTT. Protein product: CASSYFPPGVDVDTQYF.